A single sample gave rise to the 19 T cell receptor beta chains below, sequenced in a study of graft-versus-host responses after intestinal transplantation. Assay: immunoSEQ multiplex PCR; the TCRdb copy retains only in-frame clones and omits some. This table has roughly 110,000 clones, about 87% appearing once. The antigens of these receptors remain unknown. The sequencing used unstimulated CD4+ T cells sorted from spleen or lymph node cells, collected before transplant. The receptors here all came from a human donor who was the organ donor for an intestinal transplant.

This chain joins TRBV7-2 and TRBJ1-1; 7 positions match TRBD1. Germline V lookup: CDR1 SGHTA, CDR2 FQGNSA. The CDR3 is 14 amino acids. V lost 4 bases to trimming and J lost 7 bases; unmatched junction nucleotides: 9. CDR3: CASSSTRQGHEAFF. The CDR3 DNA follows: TGTGCCAGCAGCTCAACCAGACAGGGACATGAAGCTTTCTTT.

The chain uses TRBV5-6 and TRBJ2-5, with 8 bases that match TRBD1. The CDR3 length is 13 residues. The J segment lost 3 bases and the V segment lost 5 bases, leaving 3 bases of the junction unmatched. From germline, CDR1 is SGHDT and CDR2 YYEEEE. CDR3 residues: CASSADREETQYF. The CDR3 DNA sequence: TGTGCCAGCAGTGCGGACAGGGAAGAGACCCAGTACTTC.

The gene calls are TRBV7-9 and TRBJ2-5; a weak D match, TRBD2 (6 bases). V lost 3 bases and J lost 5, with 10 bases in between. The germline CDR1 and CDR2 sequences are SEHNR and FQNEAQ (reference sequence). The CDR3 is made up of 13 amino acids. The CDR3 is CASSFRGKETQYF. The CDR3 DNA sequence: TGTGCCAGCAGCTTCCGGGGGAAGGAGACCCAGTACTTC. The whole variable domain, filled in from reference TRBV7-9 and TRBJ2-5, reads DTGVSQNPRHKITKRGQNVTFRCDPISEHNRLYWYRQTLGQGPEFLTYFQNEAQLEKSRLLSDRFSAERPKGSFSTLEIQRTEQGDSAMYLCASSFRGKETQYFGPGTRLLVL.

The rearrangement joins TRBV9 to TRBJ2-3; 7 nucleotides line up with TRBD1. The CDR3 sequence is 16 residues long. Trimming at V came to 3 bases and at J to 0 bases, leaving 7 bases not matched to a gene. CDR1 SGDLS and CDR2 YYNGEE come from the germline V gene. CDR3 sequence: CASSEGQQSSTDTQYF. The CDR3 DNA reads TGTGCCAGCAGCGAGGGACAGCAGTCTAGCACAGATACGCAGTATTTT.

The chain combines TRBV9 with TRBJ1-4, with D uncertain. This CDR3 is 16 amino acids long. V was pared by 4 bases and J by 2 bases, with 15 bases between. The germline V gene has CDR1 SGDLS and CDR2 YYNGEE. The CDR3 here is CASSPSPAGTNEKLFF. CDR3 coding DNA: TGTGCCAGCAGCCCAAGCCCCGCAGGTACTAATGAAAAACTGTTTTTT.

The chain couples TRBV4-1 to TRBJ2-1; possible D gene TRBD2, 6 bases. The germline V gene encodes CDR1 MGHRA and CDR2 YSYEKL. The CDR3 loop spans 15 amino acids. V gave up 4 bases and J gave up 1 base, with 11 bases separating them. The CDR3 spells CASSPIGGSYNEQFF. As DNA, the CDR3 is TGCGCCAGCAGCCCTATTGGAGGGTCCTACAATGAGCAGTTCTTC.

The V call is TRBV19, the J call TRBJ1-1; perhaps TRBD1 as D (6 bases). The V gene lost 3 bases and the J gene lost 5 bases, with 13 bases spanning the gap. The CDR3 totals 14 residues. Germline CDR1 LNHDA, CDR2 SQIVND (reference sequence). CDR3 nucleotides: TGTGCCAGTAGTATTTCAGGGGTACGGACTGAAGCTTTCTTT. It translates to CASSISGVRTEAFF.

The CDR3 spells CASSDRVKYEQYF. The CDR3 DNA follows: TGTGCCAGTTCGGACAGGGTAAAGTACGAGCAGTACTTC. The chain employs TRBV27 and TRBJ2-5; the match to TRBD1 covers 8 bases. Gene TRBJ2-7 matches the end of the DNA better, so the J call may be wrong. Germline CDR1 is MNHEY and CDR2 is SMNVEV (reference sequence). This CDR3 has 13 amino acids.

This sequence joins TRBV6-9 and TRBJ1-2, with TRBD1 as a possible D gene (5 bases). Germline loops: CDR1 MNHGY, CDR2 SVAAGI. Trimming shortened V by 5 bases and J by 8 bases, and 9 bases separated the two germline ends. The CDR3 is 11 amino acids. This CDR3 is CASSGGGGYTF. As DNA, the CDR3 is TGTGCCAGCAGTGGGGGAGGCGGCTACACCTTC.

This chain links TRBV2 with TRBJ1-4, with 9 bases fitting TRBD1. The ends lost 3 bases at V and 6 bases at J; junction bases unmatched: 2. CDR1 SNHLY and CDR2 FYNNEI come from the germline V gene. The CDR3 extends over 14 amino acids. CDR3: CASSDGTGYEKLFF. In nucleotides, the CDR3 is TGTGCCAGCAGTGACGGGACAGGGTATGAAAAACTGTTTTTT.

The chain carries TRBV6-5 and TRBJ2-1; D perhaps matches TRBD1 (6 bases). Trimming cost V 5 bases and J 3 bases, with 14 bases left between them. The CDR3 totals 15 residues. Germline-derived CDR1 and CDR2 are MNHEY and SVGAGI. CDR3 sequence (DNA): TGTGCCAGCAGTCCTCAGGGGACCTACTACAATGAGCAGTTCTTC. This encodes CASSPQGTYYNEQFF.

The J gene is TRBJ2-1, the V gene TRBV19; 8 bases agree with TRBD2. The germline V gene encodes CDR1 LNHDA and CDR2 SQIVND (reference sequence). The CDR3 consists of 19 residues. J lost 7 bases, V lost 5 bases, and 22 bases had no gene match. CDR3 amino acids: CASSVWTNKLAVGRNEQFF. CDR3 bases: TGTGCCAGTAGTGTTTGGACTAACAAACTAGCGGTGGGACGGAATGAGCAGTTCTTC.

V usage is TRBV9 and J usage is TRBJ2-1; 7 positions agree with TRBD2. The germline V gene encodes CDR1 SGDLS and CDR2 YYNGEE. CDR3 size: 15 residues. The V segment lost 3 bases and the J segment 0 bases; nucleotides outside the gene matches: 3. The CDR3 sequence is CASSAGGSSYNEQFF. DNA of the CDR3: TGTGCCAGCAGCGCCGGGGGGAGCTCCTACAATGAGCAGTTCTTC.

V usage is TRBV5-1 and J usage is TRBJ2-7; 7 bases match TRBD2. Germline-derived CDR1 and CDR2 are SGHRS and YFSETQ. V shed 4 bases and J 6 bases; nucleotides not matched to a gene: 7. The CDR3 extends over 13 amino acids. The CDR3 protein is CASSRTRGGEQYF. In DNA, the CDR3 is TGCGCCAGCAGCCGGACTAGGGGAGGCGAGCAGTACTTC.

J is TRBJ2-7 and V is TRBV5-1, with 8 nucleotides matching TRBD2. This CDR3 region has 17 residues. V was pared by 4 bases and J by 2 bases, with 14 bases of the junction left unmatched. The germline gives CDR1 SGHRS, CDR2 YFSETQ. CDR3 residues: CASSTSPTSGLTYEQYF. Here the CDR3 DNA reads TGCGCCAGCAGCACCTCACCTACTAGCGGTCTCACCTACGAGCAGTACTTC. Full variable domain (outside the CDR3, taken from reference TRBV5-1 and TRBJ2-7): KAGVTQTPRYLIKTRGQQVTLSCSPISGHRSVSWYQQTPGQGLQFLFEYFSETQRNKGNFPGRFSGRQFSNSRSEMNVSTLELGDSALYLCASSTSPTSGLTYEQYFGPGTRLTVT.

Here the CDR3 reads CASSFRTERNTEAFF. The CDR3 coding sequence is TGCGCCAGCAGCTTCCGGACAGAGAGGAACACTGAAGCTTTCTTT. The chain employs TRBV5-1 and TRBJ1-1; the D gene is possibly TRBD1 (6 bases). The CDR3 is made up of 15 amino acids. The germline V gene has CDR1 SGHRS and CDR2 YFSETQ. The V and J ends lost 2 bases and 1 base respectively, with 12 bases between them.

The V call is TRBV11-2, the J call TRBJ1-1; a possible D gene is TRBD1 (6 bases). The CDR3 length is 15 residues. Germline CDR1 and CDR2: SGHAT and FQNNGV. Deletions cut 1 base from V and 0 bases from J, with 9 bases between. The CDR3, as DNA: TGTGCCAGCAGCTTAGTGGCAGGGGTGAACACTGAAGCTTTCTTT. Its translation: CASSLVAGVNTEAFF.

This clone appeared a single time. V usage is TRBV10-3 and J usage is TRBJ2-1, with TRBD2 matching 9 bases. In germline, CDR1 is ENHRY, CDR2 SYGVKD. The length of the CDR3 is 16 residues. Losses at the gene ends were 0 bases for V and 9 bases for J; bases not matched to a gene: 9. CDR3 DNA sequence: TGTGCCATCAGTGAGTCTGCGGGAGGGCCAGAAGGTGAGCAGTTCTTC. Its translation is CAISESAGGPEGEQFF.

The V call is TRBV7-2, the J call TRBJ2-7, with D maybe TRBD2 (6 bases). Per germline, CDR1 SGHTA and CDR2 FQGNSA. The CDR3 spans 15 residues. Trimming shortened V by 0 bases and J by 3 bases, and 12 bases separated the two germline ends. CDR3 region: CASSLAPGEVYEQYF. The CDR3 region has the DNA TGTGCCAGCAGCTTAGCTCCGGGAGAAGTCTACGAGCAGTACTTC. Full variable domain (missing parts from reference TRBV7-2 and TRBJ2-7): GAGVSQSPSNKVTEKGKDVELRCDPISGHTALYWYRQSLGQGLEFLIYFQGNSAPDKSGLPSDRFSAERTGGSVSTLTIQRTQQEDSAVYLCASSLAPGEVYEQYFGPGTRLTVT.